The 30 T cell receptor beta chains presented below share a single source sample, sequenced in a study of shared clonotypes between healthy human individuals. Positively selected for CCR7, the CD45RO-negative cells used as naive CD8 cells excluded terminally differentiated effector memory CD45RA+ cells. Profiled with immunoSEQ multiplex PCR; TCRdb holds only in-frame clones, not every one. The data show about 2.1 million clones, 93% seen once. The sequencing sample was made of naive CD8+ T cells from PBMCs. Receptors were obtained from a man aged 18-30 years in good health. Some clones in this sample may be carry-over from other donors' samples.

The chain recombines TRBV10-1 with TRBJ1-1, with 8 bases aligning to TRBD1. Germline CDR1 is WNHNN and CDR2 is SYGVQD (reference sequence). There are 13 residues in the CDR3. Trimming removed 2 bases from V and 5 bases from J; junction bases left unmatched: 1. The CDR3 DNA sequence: TGCGCCAGCAGTGAGGGGACAGGAACTGAAGCTTTCTTT. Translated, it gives CASSEGTGTEAFF.

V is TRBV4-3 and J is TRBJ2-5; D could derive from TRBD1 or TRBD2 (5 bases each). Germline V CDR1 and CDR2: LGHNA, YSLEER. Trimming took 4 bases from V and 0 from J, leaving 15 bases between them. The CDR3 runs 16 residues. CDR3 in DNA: TGCGCCAGCAGCCCCCGGGACCGAACGTACCAAGAGACCCAGTACTTC. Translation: CASSPRDRTYQETQYF.

The CDR3 sequence: CAWSEGESGELFF. The CDR3 bases are TGTGCCTGGAGTGAAGGGGAGTCCGGGGAGCTGTTTTTT. The chain employs TRBV30 and TRBJ2-2, with D perhaps given as TRBD1 or TRBD2 (5 bases each). Germline V lookup: CDR1 GTSNPN, CDR2 SVGIG (reference sequence). Deletions cut 1 base from V and 6 bases from J, with 9 bases between. The CDR3 consists of 13 residues. Full variable domain (remainder filled in from reference TRBV30 and TRBJ2-2): SQTIHQWPATLVQPVGSPLSLECTVEGTSNPNLYWYRQAAGRGLQLLFYSVGIGQISSEVPQNLSASRPQDRQFILSSKKLLLSDSGFYLCAWSEGESGELFFGEGSRLTVL.

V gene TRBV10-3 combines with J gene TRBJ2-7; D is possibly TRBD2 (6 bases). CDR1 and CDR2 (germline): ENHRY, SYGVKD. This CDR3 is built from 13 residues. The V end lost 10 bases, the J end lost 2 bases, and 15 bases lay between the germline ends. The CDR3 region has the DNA TGTGCCACCGGGGACTTGCAAGCCTACGAGCAGTACTTC. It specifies CATGDLQAYEQYF.

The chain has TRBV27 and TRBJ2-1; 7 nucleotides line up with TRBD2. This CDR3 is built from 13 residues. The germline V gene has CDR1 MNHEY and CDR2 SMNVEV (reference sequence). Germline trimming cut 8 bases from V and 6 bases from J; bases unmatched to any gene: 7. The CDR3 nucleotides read TGTGCCAGCCGGTACGCGGGAGCCAATGAGCAGTTCTTC. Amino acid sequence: CASRYAGANEQFF.

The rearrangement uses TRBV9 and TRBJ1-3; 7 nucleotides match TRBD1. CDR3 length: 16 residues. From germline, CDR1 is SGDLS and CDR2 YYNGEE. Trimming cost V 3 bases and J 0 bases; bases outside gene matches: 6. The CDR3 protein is CASSGRTGRSGNTIYF. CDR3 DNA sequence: TGTGCCAGCAGCGGGAGGACAGGTCGCTCTGGAAACACCATATATTTT.

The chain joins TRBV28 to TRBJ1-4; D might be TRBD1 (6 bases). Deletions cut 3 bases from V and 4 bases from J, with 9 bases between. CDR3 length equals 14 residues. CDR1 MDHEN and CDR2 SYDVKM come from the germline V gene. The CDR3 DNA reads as TGTGCCAGCAGTTTCGGACAGAATAATGAAAAACTGTTTTTT. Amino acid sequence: CASSFGQNNEKLFF.

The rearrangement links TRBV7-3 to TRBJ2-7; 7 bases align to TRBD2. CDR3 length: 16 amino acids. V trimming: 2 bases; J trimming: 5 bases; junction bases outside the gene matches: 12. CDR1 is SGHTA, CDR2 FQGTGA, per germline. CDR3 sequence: CASSLGPGAAGNEQYF. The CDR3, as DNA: TGTGCCAGCAGCTTAGGCCCCGGGGCAGCGGGAAACGAGCAGTACTTC.

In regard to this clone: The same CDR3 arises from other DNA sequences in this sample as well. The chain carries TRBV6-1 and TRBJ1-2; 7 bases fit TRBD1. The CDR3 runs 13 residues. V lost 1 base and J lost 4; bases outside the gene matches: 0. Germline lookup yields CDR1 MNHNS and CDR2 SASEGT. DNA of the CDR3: TGTGCCAGCAGTGAAGGACAGGGCTATGGCTACACCTTC. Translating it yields CASSEGQGYGYTF.

CDR3 DNA sequence: TGTGCCAGCAGCTTAGCAAGGTCGGGGACAGTAGATTACGAGCAGTACTTC. It specifies CASSLARSGTVDYEQYF. The chain recombines TRBV7-6 with TRBJ2-7; TRBD1 aligns across 7 bases. The CDR3 is 17 residues long. The germline V gene has CDR1 SGHVS and CDR2 FNYEAQ. V trimming: 0 bases; J trimming: 4 bases; junction bases outside the gene matches: 12.

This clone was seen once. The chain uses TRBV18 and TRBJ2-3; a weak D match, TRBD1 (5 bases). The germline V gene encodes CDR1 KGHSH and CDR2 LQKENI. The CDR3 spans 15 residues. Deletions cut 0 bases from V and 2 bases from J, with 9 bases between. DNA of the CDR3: TGTGCCAGCTCACCACCGGCAGGGCCCACAGATACGCAGTATTTT. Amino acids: CASSPPAGPTDTQYF.

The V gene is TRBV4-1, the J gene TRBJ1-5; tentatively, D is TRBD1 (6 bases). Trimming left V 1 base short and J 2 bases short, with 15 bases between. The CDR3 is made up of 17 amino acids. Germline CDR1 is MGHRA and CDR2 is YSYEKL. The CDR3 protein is CASSQVEIKGGNQPQHF. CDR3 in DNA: TGCGCCAGCAGCCAAGTTGAGATCAAGGGGGGCAATCAGCCCCAGCATTTT.

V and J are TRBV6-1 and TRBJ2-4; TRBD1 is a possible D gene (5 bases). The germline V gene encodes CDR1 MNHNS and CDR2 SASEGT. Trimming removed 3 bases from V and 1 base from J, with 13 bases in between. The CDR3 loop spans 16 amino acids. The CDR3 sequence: CASSEAGWVAKNIQYF. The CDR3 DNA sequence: TGTGCCAGCAGTGAGGCAGGGTGGGTCGCCAAAAACATTCAGTACTTC.

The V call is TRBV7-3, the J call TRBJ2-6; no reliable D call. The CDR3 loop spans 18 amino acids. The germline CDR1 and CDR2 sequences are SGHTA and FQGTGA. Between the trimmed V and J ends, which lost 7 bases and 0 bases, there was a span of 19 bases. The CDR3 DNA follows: TGTGCCAGCACCGCATCCTGGCAGCCTCGCTCTGGGGCCAACGTCCTGACTTTC. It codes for CASTASWQPRSGANVLTF.

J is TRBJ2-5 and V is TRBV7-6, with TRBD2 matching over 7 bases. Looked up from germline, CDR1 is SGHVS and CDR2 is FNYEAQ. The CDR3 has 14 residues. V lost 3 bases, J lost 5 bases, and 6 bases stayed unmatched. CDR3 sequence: CASSFSGTGETQYF. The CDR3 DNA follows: TGTGCCAGCAGCTTCAGCGGGACGGGCGAGACCCAGTACTTC.

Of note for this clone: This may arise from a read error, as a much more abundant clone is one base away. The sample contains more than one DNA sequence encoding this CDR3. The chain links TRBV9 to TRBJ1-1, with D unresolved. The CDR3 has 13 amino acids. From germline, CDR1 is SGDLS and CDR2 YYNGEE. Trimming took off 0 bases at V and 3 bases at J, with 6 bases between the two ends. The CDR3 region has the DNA TGTGCCAGCAGCGTAGCGGGAGACACTGAAGCTTTCTTT. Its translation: CASSVAGDTEAFF.

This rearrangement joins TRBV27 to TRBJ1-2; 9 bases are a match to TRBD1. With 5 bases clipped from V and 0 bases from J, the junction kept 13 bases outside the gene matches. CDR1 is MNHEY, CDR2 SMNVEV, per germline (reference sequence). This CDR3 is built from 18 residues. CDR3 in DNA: TGTGCCAGCAGTCCGTCCGTGGGACAGGGAGAAGCTAACTATGGCTACACCTTC. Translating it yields CASSPSVGQGEANYGYTF.

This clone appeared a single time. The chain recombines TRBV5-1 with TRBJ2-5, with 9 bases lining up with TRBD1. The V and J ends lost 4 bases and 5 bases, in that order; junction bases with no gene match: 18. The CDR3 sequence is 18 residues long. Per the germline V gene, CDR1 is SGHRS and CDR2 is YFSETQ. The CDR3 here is CASSPSPGQGLGPETQYF. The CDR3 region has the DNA TGCGCCAGCAGCCCCAGCCCGGGACAGGGTCTGGGACCCGAGACCCAGTACTTC. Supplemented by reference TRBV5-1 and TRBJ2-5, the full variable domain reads KAGVTQTPRYLIKTRGQQVTLSCSPISGHRSVSWYQQTPGQGLQFLFEYFSETQRNKGNFPGRFSGRQFSNSRSEMNVSTLELGDSALYLCASSPSPGQGLGPETQYFGPGTRLLVL.

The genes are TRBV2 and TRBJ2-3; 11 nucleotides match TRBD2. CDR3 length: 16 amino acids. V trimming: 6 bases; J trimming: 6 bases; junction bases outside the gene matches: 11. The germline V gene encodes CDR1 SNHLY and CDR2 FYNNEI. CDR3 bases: TGTGCCAGCAGCGTCTTAGCGGGAGGGCCACCCGATACGCAGTATTTT. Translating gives CASSVLAGGPPDTQYF.

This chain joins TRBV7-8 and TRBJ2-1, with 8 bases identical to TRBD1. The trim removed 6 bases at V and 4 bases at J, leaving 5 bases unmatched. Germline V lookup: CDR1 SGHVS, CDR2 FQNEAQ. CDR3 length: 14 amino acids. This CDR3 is CASRYRDRYNEQFF. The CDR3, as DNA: TGTGCCAGCAGATACCGGGACAGGTACAATGAGCAGTTCTTC.

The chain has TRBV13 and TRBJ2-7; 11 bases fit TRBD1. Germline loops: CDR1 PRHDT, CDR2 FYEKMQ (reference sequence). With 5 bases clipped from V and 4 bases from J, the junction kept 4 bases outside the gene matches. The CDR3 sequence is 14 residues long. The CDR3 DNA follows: TGTGCCAGCAGCCCCGGGACAGGGGGGTACGAGCAGTACTTC. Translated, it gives CASSPGTGGYEQYF.

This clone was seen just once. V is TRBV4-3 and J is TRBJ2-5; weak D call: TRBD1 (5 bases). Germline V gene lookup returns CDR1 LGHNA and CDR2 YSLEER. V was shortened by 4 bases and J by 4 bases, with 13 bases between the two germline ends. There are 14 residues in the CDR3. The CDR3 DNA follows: TGCGCCAGCAGCCCGAGACAGTACACAGAGACCCAGTACTTC. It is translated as CASSPRQYTETQYF.

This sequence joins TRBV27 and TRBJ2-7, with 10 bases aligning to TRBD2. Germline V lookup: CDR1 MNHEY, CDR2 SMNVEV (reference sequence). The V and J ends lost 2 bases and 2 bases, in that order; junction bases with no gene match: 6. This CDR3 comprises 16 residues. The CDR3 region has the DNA TGTGCCAGCAGTTTAATACCTAGCGGGAGAACCTACGAGCAGTACTTC. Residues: CASSLIPSGRTYEQYF.

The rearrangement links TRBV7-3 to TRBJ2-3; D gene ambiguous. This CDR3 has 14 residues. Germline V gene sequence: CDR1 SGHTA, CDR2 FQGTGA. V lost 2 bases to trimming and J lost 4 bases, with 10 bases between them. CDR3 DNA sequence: TGTGCCAGCAGCTTAGTATATTCGGCAGATACGCAGTATTTT. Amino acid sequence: CASSLVYSADTQYF.

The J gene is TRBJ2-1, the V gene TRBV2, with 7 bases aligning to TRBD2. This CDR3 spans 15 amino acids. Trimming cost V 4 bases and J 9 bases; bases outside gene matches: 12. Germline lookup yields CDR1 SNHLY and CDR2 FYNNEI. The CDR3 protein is CASSVWTRASSEQFF. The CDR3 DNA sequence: TGTGCCAGCAGTGTTTGGACTAGGGCGTCGAGTGAGCAGTTCTTC.

DNA for the CDR3: TGTGCCAGTAAAAGTTTCGGGAACACCGGGGAGCTGTTTTTT. This gives the protein CASKSFGNTGELFF. The chain carries TRBV19 and TRBJ2-2; D gene unclear. Per germline, CDR1 LNHDA and CDR2 SQIVND (reference sequence). Trimming left V 7 bases short and J 1 base short, with 10 bases between. The CDR3 length is 14 residues.

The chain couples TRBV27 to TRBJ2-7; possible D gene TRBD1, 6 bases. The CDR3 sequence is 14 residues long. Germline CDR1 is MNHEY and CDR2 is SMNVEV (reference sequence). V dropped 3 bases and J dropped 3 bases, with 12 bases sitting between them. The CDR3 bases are TGTGCCAGCAGTTTCAGAGCGACAGGCTACGAGCAGTACTTC. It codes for CASSFRATGYEQYF.

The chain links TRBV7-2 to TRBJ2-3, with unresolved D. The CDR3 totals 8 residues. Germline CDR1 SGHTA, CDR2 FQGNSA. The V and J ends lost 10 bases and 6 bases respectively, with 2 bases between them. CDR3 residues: CATDTQYF. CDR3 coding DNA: TGTGCCACTGATACGCAGTATTTT.

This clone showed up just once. CDR3 sequence (DNA): TGTGCCAGCAGTTTCCACAGGGCAGTGATTACGCAGTATTTT. This encodes CASSFHRAVITQYF. This rearrangement joins TRBV28 to TRBJ2-3; a possible D gene is TRBD1 (6 bases). With 3 bases removed from V and 8 bases from J, the gap between germline ends came to 15 bases. The CDR3 runs to 14 residues. Looked up from germline, CDR1 is MDHEN and CDR2 is SYDVKM.

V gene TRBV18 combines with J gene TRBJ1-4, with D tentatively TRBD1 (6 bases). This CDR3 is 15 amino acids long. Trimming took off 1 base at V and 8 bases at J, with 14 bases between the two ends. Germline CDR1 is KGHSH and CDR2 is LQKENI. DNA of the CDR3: TGTGCCAGCTCACCACGGGACAATGGTAACGAAAAACTGTTTTTT. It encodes CASSPRDNGNEKLFF.